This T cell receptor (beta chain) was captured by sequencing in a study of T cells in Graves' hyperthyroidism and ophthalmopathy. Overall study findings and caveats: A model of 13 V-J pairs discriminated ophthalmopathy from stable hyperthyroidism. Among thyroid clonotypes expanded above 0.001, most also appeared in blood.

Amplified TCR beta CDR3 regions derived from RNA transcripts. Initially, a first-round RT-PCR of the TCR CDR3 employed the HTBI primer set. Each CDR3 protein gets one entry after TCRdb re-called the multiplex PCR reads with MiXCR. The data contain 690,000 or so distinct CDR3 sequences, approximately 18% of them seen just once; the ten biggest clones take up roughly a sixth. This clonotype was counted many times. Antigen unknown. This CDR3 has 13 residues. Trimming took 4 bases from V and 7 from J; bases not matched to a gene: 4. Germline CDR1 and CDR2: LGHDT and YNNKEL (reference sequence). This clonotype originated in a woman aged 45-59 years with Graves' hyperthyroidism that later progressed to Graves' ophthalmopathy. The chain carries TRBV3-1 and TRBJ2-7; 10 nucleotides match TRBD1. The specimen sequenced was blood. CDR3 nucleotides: TGTGCCAGCAGCCCTGGGACAGGGGTAGAGCAGTACTTC. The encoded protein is CASSPGTGVEQYF.